Included here is one TCR beta chain sequence, with context. Its cognate antigen is unknown. A much larger clone differs from this one at a single base, so this may be a read error. The identical CDR3 is also encoded by other nucleotide sequences in the sample. TCRdb reanalyzed the PCR reads via MiXCR. The table lists tens of thousands of clones, around 15% of them singletons. Patients were all untreated before their thyroid surgery. The data derive from a study of metastatic and nonmetastatic thyroid tumors. Study results and caveats: A significant increase in TCR beta diversity was reportedly seen in malignant thyroid tumors relative to benign nodules, in blood and tumor.

The CDR3 runs to 19 residues. The V end was cut by 4 bases, the J end by 6 bases, with 28 bases between. Looked up from germline, CDR1 is MDHEN and CDR2 is SYDVKM. This chain joins TRBV28 and TRBJ1-5, with TRBD1 as a possible D gene (6 bases). This receptor was obtained from a male donor with papillary thyroid cancer or a benign thyroid nodule (not recorded which). Some clones in this sample may be carry-over from other donors' samples. Source material: blood. CDR3 bases: TGTGCCAGCAGTTCCCTCGTGACAGGTCGACAATCGCGTTCTCAGCCCCAGCATTTT. It is translated as CASSSLVTGRQSRSQPQHF.